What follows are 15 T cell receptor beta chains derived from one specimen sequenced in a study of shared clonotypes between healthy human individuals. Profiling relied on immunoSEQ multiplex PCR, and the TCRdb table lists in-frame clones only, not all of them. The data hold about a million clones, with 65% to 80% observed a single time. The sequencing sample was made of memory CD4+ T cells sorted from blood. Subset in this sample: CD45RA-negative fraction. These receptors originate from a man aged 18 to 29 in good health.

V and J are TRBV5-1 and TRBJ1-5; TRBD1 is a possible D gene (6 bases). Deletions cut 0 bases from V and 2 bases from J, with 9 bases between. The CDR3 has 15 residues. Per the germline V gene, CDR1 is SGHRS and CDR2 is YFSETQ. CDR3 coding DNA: TGCGCCAGCAGCTTGGGGGCAGGGGGCAATCAGCCCCAGCATTTT. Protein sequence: CASSLGAGGNQPQHF.

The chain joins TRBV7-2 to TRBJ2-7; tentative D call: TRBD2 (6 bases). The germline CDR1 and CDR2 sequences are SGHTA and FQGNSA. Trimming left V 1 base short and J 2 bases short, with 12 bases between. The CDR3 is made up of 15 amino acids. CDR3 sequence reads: CASSLGRAFTYEQYF. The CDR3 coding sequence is TGTGCCAGCAGCTTAGGGAGGGCCTTTACCTACGAGCAGTACTTC.

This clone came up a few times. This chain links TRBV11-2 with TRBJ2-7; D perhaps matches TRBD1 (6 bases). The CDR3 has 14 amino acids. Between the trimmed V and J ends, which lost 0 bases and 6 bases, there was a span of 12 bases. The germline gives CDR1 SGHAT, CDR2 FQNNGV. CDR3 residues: CASSLDHGGGEQYF. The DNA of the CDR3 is TGTGCCAGCAGCTTAGATCATGGGGGCGGCGAGCAGTACTTC.

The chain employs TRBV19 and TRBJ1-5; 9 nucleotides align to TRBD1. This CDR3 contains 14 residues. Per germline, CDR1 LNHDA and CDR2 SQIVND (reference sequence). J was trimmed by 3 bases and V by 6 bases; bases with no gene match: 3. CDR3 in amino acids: CASRRQGDNQPQHF. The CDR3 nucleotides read TGTGCCAGTAGGAGACAGGGGGACAATCAGCCCCAGCATTTT.

This CDR3 is CASSLYRTGGYTF. The CDR3 DNA reads as TGTGCCAGCAGTTTATATCGGACAGGGGGCTACACCTTC. V gene TRBV27 combines with J gene TRBJ1-2, with TRBD1 identical over 8 bases. Per germline, CDR1 MNHEY and CDR2 SMNVEV (reference sequence). The V and J ends lost 1 base and 8 bases, in that order; junction bases with no gene match: 3. This CDR3 is built from 13 residues.

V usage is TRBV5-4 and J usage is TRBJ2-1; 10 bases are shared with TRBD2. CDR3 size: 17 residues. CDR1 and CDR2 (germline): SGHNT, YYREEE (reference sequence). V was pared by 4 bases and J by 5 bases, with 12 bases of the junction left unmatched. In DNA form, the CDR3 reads TGTGCCAGCAGCCCCCCTTTGGGTAGCGGGGGGAACAATGAGCAGTTCTTC. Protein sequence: CASSPPLGSGGNNEQFF.

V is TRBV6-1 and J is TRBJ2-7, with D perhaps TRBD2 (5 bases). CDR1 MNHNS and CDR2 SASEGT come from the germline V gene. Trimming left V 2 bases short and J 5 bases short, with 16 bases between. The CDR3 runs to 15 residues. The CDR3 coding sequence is TGTGCCAGCAGTGAAAGGCGGGCGGCTCGGGACGAGCAGTACTTC. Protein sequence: CASSERRAARDEQYF.

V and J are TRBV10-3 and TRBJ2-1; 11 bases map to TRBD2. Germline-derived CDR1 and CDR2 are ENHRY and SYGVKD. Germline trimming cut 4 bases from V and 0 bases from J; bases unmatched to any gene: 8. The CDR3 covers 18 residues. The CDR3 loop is CAISGRTSGLLSYNEQFF. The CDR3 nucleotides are TGTGCCATCAGTGGGAGGACTAGCGGGCTTCTCTCCTACAATGAGCAGTTCTTC.

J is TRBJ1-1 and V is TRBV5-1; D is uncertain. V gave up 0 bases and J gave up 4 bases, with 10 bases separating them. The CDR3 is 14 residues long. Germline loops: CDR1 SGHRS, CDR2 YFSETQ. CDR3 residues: CASSLGSRGTEAFF. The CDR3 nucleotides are TGCGCCAGCAGCTTGGGTTCGCGGGGCACTGAAGCTTTCTTT.

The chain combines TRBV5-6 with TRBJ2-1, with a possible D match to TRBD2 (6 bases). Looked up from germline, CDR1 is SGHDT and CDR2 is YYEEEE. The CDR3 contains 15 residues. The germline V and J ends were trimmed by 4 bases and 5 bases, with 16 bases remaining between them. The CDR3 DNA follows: TGTGCCAGCAGCCGCGACCTGGGAGGACACAATGAGCAGTTCTTC. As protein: CASSRDLGGHNEQFF.

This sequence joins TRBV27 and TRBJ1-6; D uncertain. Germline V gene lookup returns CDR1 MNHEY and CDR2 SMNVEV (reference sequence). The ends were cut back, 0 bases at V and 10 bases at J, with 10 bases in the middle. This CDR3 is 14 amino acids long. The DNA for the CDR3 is TGTGCCAGCAGTTTATCGGTGGTTTTGTCACCCCTCCACTTT. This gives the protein CASSLSVVLSPLHF.

The chain's CDR3 is CASSQDSRSYYGYTF. Written as DNA, the CDR3 is TGCGCCAGCAGCCAAGACTCCCGTTCTTACTATGGCTACACCTTC. The chain recombines TRBV4-1 with TRBJ1-2, with D hard to call. Germline assignment: CDR1 MGHRA and CDR2 YSYEKL. The CDR3 is 15 residues long. Trimming stripped 0 bases from V and 3 bases from J, with 11 bases between.

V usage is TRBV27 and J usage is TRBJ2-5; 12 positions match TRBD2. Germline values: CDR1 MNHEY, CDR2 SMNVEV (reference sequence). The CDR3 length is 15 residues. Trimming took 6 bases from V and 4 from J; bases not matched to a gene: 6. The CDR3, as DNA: TGTGCCAGCAGATCTAGCGGGGGGGCCCCAGAGACCCAGTACTTC. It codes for CASRSSGGAPETQYF.

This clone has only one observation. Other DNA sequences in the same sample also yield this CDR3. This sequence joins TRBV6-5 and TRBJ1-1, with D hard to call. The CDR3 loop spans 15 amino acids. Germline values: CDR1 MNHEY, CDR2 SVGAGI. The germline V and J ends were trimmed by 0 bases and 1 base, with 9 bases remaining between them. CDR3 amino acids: CASSYSRRRNTEAFF. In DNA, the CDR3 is TGTGCCAGCAGTTACTCCCGGAGGAGGAACACTGAAGCTTTCTTT.

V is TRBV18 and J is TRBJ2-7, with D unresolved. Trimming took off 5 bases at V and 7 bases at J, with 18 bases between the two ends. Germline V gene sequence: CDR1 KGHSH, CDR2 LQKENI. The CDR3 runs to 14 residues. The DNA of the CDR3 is TGTGCCAGCTCAGCCCTGTCGCAGGCGGAGGAGCAGTACTTC. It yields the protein CASSALSQAEEQYF.